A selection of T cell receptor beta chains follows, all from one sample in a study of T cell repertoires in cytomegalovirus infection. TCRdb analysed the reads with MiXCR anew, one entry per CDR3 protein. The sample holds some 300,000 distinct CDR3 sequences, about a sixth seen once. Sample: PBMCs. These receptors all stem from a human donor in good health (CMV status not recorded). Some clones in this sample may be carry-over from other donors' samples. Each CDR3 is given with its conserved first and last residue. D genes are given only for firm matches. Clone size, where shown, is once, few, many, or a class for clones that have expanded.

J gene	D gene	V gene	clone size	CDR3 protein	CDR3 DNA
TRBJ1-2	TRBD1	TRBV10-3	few	CAIRVTDGRTGDRNYGYTF	TGTGCCATCCGGGTTACCGACGGAAGGACAGGGGATAGGAACTATGGCTACACCTTC
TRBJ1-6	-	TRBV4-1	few	CASSQEPRGLGSPLHF	TGCGCCAGCAGCCAAGAGCCCCGGGGGCTGGGGTCACCCCTCCACTTT
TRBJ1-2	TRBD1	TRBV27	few	CASSATGRSGYTF	TGTGCCAGCAGTGCGACAGGGCGGAGTGGCTACACCTTC
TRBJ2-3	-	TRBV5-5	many	CASSPDGFTGTDTQYF	TGTGCCAGCAGCCCCGACGGGTTTACTGGCACAGATACGCAGTATTTT
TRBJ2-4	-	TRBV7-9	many	CASSLAPRGAKNIQYF	TGTGCCAGCAGCTTAGCGCCCAGGGGAGCCAAAAACATTCAGTACTTC
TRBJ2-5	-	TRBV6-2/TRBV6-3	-	CASSYGLLETQYF	TGTGCCAGCAGTTACGGACTATTGGAGACCCAGTACTTC
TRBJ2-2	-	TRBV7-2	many	CASSFLLNTGELFF	TGTGCCAGCAGCTTCCTATTGAACACCGGGGAGCTGTTTTTT
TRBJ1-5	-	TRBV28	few	CASSSAGIRDQPQHF	TGTGCCAGCAGTTCCGCGGGGATCCGGGATCAGCCCCAGCATTTT
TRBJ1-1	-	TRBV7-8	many	CASSQQYMNTEAFF	TGTGCCAGCAGCCAACAGTACATGAACACTGAAGCTTTCTTT
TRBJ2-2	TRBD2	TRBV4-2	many	CASSQESGAAGELFF	TGTGCCAGCAGCCAAGAGAGCGGGGCGGCCGGGGAGCTGTTTTTT
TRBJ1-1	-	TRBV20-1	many	CSATSGNTEAFF	TGCAGTGCTACCTCGGGGAACACTGAAGCTTTCTTT
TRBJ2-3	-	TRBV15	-	CATSPDPADTQYF	TGTGCCACCAGTCCTGATCCTGCAGATACGCAGTATTTT
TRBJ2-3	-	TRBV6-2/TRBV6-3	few	CASRLAGADTQYF	TGTGCCAGCAGATTGGCGGGTGCCGATACGCAGTATTTT
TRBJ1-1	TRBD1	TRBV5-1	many	CASSLAGGNTEAFF	TGTGCCAGCAGCTTAGCAGGGGGGAACACTGAAGCTTTCTTT
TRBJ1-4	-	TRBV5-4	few	CASSLAEEGEKLFF	TGTGCCAGCAGCTTGGCTGAGGAGGGGGAAAAACTGTTTTTT
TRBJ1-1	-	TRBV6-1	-	CASSQGLVGAFF	TGTGCCAGCAGTCAGGGACTGGTAGGAGCTTTCTTT
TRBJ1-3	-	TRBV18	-	CASSPRVHPSGNTIYF	TGTGCCAGCTCACCAAGGGTCCACCCCTCTGGAAACACCATATATTTT
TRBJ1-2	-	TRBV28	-	CASSLPAFGMDYGYTF	TGTGCCAGCAGTTTACCCGCTTTTGGTATGGACTATGGCTACACCTTC
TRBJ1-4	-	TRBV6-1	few	CASSEIRGWGEKLFF	TGTGCCAGCAGTGAGATTCGGGGATGGGGTGAAAAACTGTTTTTT